Shown below are 29 T cell receptor beta chains from a single sample sequenced in a study of T cell clones after liver transplantation. Here immunoSEQ multiplex PCR was the method, and the copy in TCRdb shows in-frame clones only, minus some. The sample comprises 20,000 to 25,000 clones, approximately 84% of which are singletons, and around 35% rests with the top ten. The specimen comprised CD8+ T cells from blood, sampled more than 52 months after liver transplant. The receptor set was obtained from a human patient who received a liver transplant. Some T cells may be graft donor cells.

This clone was recorded only once. CDR3 sequence: CASSFAGSSYEQYF. CDR3 in DNA: TGTGCCAGCAGCTTTGCAGGGAGCTCCTACGAGCAGTACTTC. The chain carries TRBV7-9 and TRBJ2-7, with D perhaps given as TRBD1 or TRBD2 (5 bases each). This CDR3 is built from 14 residues. Trimming took 3 bases from V and 0 from J, leaving 9 bases between them. Germline loops: CDR1 SEHNR, CDR2 FQNEAQ (reference sequence).

This clone has only one observation. The V call is TRBV2, the J call TRBJ1-5, with D maybe TRBD1 (5 bases). Deletions cut 7 bases from V and 4 bases from J, with 14 bases between. The CDR3 has 14 residues. Germline CDR1 is SNHLY and CDR2 is FYNNEI. The CDR3 DNA is TGTGCCAGCATCGATGACAGCCCTAATCAGCCCCAGCATTTT. Translation gives CASIDDSPNQPQHF.

This clone was counted a few times. The V call is TRBV28, the J call TRBJ2-2, with D uncertain. Germline CDR1 is MDHEN and CDR2 is SYDVKM. V gave up 5 bases and J gave up 6 bases, with 7 bases separating them. CDR3 length equals 12 residues. CDR3 residues: CASSQKAGELFF. The CDR3 coding sequence is TGTGCCAGCAGTCAAAAAGCCGGGGAGCTGTTTTTT.

This chain uses TRBV7-2 with TRBJ2-7; 11 bases line up with TRBD2. J was trimmed by 4 bases and V by 3 bases; bases with no gene match: 5. CDR1 and CDR2 from the germline V gene are SGHTA and FQGNSA. There are 15 residues in the CDR3. In DNA form, the CDR3 reads TGTGCCAGCAGCTTTCTAGCGGGGGGCGAATACGAGCAGTACTTC. Translating it yields CASSFLAGGEYEQYF.

V usage is TRBV27 and J usage is TRBJ1-6; the D is unclear. In germline, CDR1 is MNHEY, CDR2 SMNVEV (reference sequence). The CDR3 runs 14 residues. Trimming left V 3 bases short and J 7 bases short, with 10 bases between. The CDR3 coding sequence is TGTGCCAGCAGTTTCGGGCCCGAGAATTCACCCCTCCACTTT. This gives the protein CASSFGPENSPLHF.

V is TRBV11-2 and J is TRBJ1-1; TRBD1 matches 7 bases. CDR3 length equals 14 residues. Germline V lookup: CDR1 SGHAT, CDR2 FQNNGV. V shed 4 bases and J 7 bases; nucleotides not matched to a gene: 9. CDR3 sequence: CASSWTDRRYEAFF. The CDR3 DNA sequence: TGTGCCAGCAGCTGGACGGACAGGAGATATGAAGCTTTCTTT.

The rearrangement joins TRBV29-1 to TRBJ2-1; D is uncertain. CDR1 is SQVTM, CDR2 ANQGSEA, per germline. Trimming removed 2 bases at V and 6 bases at J, with 2 bases between. CDR3 length: 10 residues. The CDR3 bases are TGCAGCGTTGAATTCAATGAGCAGTTCTTC. The encoded protein is CSVEFNEQFF.

V and J are TRBV1 and TRBJ1-1. TRBV1 is labeled a pseudogene. The CDR3 contains 17 residues. Here the CDR3 DNA reads TGCACCAGCAGCCTCCCAGTCTCCCTCCCGTGGGGCACTGAAGCTTTCTTT. Translating it yields CTSSLPVSLPWGTEAFF.

The chain couples TRBV6-5 to TRBJ2-3; TRBD2 matches at 15 bases. CDR1 and CDR2 (germline): MNHEY, SVGAGI. The CDR3 is 15 amino acids. V was pared by 5 bases and J by 5 bases, with 2 bases of the junction left unmatched. This CDR3 is CASSPGLAGGDTQYF. CDR3 nucleotide sequence: TGTGCCAGCAGTCCGGGACTAGCGGGGGGAGATACGCAGTATTTT.

J is TRBJ2-3 and V is TRBV7-9, with no clear D. The CDR3 has 15 residues. The germline V gene has CDR1 SEHNR and CDR2 FQNEAQ (reference sequence). Trimming shortened V by 1 base and J by 4 bases, and 12 bases separated the two germline ends. The CDR3 loop is CASSLGAPGADTQYF. The CDR3 DNA reads as TGTGCCAGCAGCTTAGGCGCCCCTGGGGCAGATACGCAGTATTTT.

This rearrangement joins TRBV21-1 to TRBJ2-7; the table assigns TRBD2, which was not confirmed against the DNA. TRBV21-1 is assigned pseudogene status. This CDR3 comprises 24 residues. CDR3 nucleotides: TGTGCCAGCAGCAAAGCGAGCCAGTTGTACCCCTTCTTCGTTCTCGGGGGGTTAACCTACGAGCAGTACTTC. This translates into CASSKASQLYPFFVLGGLTYEQYF.

The chain uses TRBV5-6 and TRBJ2-7; weak D call: TRBD1 (5 bases). This CDR3 contains 13 residues. V was trimmed by 0 bases and J by 3 bases, leaving 7 bases between them. Per the germline V gene, CDR1 is SGHDT and CDR2 is YYEEEE. The CDR3 protein is CASSLGTGYEQYF. The CDR3 nucleotides are TGTGCCAGCAGCTTGGGAACAGGCTACGAGCAGTACTTC.

Here the CDR3 DNA reads TGTGCCAGCAGCTTAGGAGGGACTAGCAAAAACATTCAGTACTTC. Translation: CASSLGGTSKNIQYF. The chain recombines TRBV7-9 with TRBJ2-4; 8 nucleotides agree with TRBD2. The CDR3 sequence is 15 residues long. Germline assignment: CDR1 SEHNR and CDR2 FQNEAQ (reference sequence). V dropped 1 base and J dropped 3; count of bases not matched to a gene: 2.

The V gene is TRBV9, the J gene TRBJ2-3, with TRBD1 matching over 8 bases. The CDR3 is 16 residues long. Germline V gene sequence: CDR1 SGDLS, CDR2 YYNGEE. With 2 bases clipped from V and 4 bases from J, the junction kept 9 bases outside the gene matches. The DNA of the CDR3 is TGTGCCAGCAGCGTCCCCGCAGGGGGCAGCGCAGATACGCAGTATTTT. Residues: CASSVPAGGSADTQYF.

The rearrangement links TRBV5-1 to TRBJ2-1; D perhaps matches TRBD2 (5 bases). Germline CDR1 is SGHRS and CDR2 is YFSETQ. The germline V and J ends were trimmed by 1 base and 7 bases, with 9 bases remaining between them. The CDR3 runs 13 residues. The CDR3 DNA sequence: TGCGCCAGCAGCTTGAACAGCGGAAATGAGCAGTTCTTC. Protein: CASSLNSGNEQFF.

By share, this clone ranks as medium-sized. The sample carries other DNA sequences with the same CDR3. This chain uses TRBV5-4 with TRBJ1-1; possibly TRBD1 for D (5 bases). V lost 5 bases and J lost 1, with 9 bases in between. Germline CDR1 reads SGHNT; CDR2 reads YYREEE (reference sequence). The CDR3 extends over 13 amino acids. CDR3 sequence: CASRQGGNTEAFF. The CDR3, as DNA: TGTGCCAGCAGGCAGGGCGGGAACACTGAAGCTTTCTTT.

This chain uses TRBV30 with TRBJ2-4; possibly TRBD1 for D (6 bases). The germline V and J ends were trimmed by 1 base and 8 bases, with 12 bases remaining between them. CDR3 length equals 13 residues. CDR1 and CDR2 (germline): GTSNPN, SVGIG (reference sequence). In DNA, the CDR3 is TGTGCCTGGAGTGCCCAGGGGACGTACATTCAGTACTTC. Translating it yields CAWSAQGTYIQYF.

The chain is built from TRBV7-2 and TRBJ2-2, with 8 bases fitting TRBD1. Germline V gives CDR1 SGHTA, CDR2 FQGNSA. CDR3 length: 15 residues. After removal of 1 base from V and 7 bases from J, the junction contained 5 bases not matched to a gene. The CDR3 protein is CASSLEQGVGGELFF. As DNA, the CDR3 is TGTGCCAGCAGCTTAGAACAGGGGGTCGGCGGGGAGCTGTTTTTT.

The CDR3 protein is CASSWTGGYNSPLHF. The CDR3 coding sequence is TGTGCCAGCAGCTGGACAGGGGGATATAATTCACCCCTCCACTTT. The chain recombines TRBV28 with TRBJ1-6; 10 bases are a match to TRBD1. V shed 6 bases, J shed 4 bases, and the junction held 3 bases outside the gene matches. The CDR3 has 15 amino acids. Germline assignment: CDR1 MDHEN and CDR2 SYDVKM.

V is TRBV4-1 and J is TRBJ2-7; a weak D match, TRBD1 (6 bases). The CDR3 is 14 amino acids. Trimming cost V 4 bases and J 4 bases, with 14 bases left between them. Germline loops: CDR1 MGHRA, CDR2 YSYEKL. In DNA form, the CDR3 reads TGCGCCAGCAGCCTCCGACAGGAGAGATACGAGCAGTACTTC. This codes for CASSLRQERYEQYF.

The V gene is TRBV28, the J gene TRBJ2-2; D not certain. Deletions cut 8 bases from V and 7 bases from J, with 20 bases between. There are 15 residues in the CDR3. CDR1 and CDR2 from the germline V gene are MDHEN and SYDVKM. The CDR3 here is CASARTGGIGGELFF. The CDR3 region has the DNA TGTGCCAGCGCGCGTACGGGCGGAATCGGCGGGGAGCTGTTTTTT.

This sequence joins TRBV14 and TRBJ2-7; TRBD1 matches 9 bases. This CDR3 has 15 amino acids. Germline V gene data show CDR1 as SGHDN and CDR2 as FVKESK. The junction had 8 bases not matched to a gene; V was cut back by 3 bases and J by 5 bases. The DNA for the CDR3 is TGTGCCAGCAGCCAGTTTGGGACAGGGCTCCACGAGCAGTACTTC. It encodes CASSQFGTGLHEQYF.

The count of this clone is one. The chain has TRBV5-6 and TRBJ1-4, with D unresolved. This CDR3 is built from 12 residues. V was pared by 3 bases and J by 8 bases, with 8 bases between. CDR1 and CDR2 from the germline V gene are SGHDT and YYEEEE. The CDR3 loop is CASSSWNEKLFF. The DNA for the CDR3 is TGTGCCAGCAGCTCATGGAACGAAAAACTGTTTTTT. Using reference TRBV5-6 and TRBJ1-4 for the parts outside the CDR3, the full variable domain is DAGVTQSPTHLIKTRGQQVTLRCSPKSGHDTVSWYQQALGQGPQFIFQYYEEEERQRGNFPDRFSGHQFPNYSSELNVNALLLGDSALYLCASSSWNEKLFFGSGTQLSVL.

CDR3 protein: CASSPHSGGKDEQFF. DNA of the CDR3: TGTGCCAGCAGCCCCCATAGCGGGGGTAAGGATGAGCAGTTCTTC. The J gene is TRBJ2-1, the V gene TRBV6-5; 9 bases align to TRBD2. The length of the CDR3 is 15 residues. Per germline, CDR1 MNHEY and CDR2 SVGAGI. V was pared by 6 bases and J by 8 bases, with 11 bases of the junction left unmatched.

The chain joins TRBV28 to TRBJ1-2; 11 bases agree with TRBD1. From germline, CDR1 is MDHEN and CDR2 SYDVKM. This CDR3 has 16 residues. Trimming at V came to 6 bases and at J to 3 bases, leaving 9 bases not matched to a gene. As DNA, the CDR3 is TGTGCCAGCAGAGGGACAGGGGGGGTCCAATACTATGGCTACACCTTC. This codes for CASRGTGGVQYYGYTF.

This chain joins TRBV9 and TRBJ2-1; the D call may be TRBD1 or TRBD2 (6 bases each). The CDR3 spans 16 residues. CDR1 SGDLS and CDR2 YYNGEE come from the germline V gene. Deletions cut 4 bases from V and 3 bases from J, with 17 bases between. The DNA of the CDR3 is TGTGCCAGCAGCCCCTGCTGGGGGGCCGTCTACAATGAGCAGTTCTTC. Protein sequence: CASSPCWGAVYNEQFF.

Many counts were recorded for this clone. V and J are TRBV27 and TRBJ2-2; D not resolved. CDR1 is MNHEY and CDR2 is SMNVEV in the germline V gene (reference sequence). This CDR3 has 12 amino acids. V dropped 4 bases and J dropped 1 base, with 1 base sitting between them. The CDR3 nucleotides read TGTGCCAGCAGTTGGAACACCGGGGAGCTGTTTTTT. It is translated as CASSWNTGELFF.

This clone was recorded only once. The chain is built from TRBV6-1 and TRBJ1-5, with a tentative D call TRBD1 (5 bases). The CDR3 has 17 residues. Trimming pared 2 bases from V and 4 bases from J, leaving 18 bases between. Germline CDR1 and CDR2: MNHNS and SASEGT. The CDR3 loop is CASSETFPWGENQPQHF. The CDR3 nucleotides read TGTGCCAGCAGTGAAACTTTCCCTTGGGGGGAAAATCAGCCCCAGCATTTT.

This clone was seen more than once but under ten times. The genes are TRBV6-5 and TRBJ2-5, with D uncertain. Germline V gene lookup returns CDR1 MNHEY and CDR2 SVGAGI. This CDR3 is built from 15 residues. V was pared by 8 bases and J by 2 bases, with 18 bases between. In DNA form, the CDR3 reads TGTGCCAGCGCTTGGGCTAGATATTTACAAGAGACCCAGTACTTC. Translating it yields CASAWARYLQETQYF.